One and the same sample provided the 8 T cell receptor beta chains below, sequenced in a study of Tregs in tolerant kidney transplant recipients. Method: immunoSEQ multiplex PCR; TCRdb's copy keeps in-frame clones and lacks some. The sample lists about 83,000 clones; 98% were seen once. The sample consisted of CD4+ T cells from blood, taken before the transplant. The receptors come from a human donor who received a combined kidney and bone marrow transplant.

This sequence joins TRBV29-1 and TRBJ2-5, with 7 nucleotides matching TRBD1. Trimming removed 4 bases from V and 0 bases from J; junction bases left unmatched: 8. Germline V gives CDR1 SQVTM, CDR2 ANQGSEA. The CDR3 runs 15 residues. For the CDR3, the DNA is TGCAGCGTTGTTGGGACAGATTGGTACCAAGAGACCCAGTACTTC. Its protein is CSVVGTDWYQETQYF.

CDR3 nucleotides: TGTGCCAGCAGCTTAGTGGTCACTAGTACCGGGGAGCTGTTTTTT. Translated: CASSLVVTSTGELFF. V gene TRBV7-8 combines with J gene TRBJ2-2, with D perhaps TRBD2 (5 bases). V was cut by 1 base and J by 5 bases, with 11 bases left in between. This CDR3 region has 15 residues. The germline V gene encodes CDR1 SGHVS and CDR2 FQNEAQ.

The chain uses TRBV7-9 and TRBJ1-1; weak D call: TRBD1 (6 bases). From germline, CDR1 is SEHNR and CDR2 FQNEAQ (reference sequence). The CDR3 has 14 amino acids. V lost 5 bases, J lost 7 bases, and 17 bases lay in between. The CDR3 protein is CASSRTDNRGEAFF. The CDR3 coding sequence is TGTGCCAGCAGCCGGACAGATAATAGGGGTGAAGCTTTCTTT. The full variable domain, completed using reference TRBV7-9 and TRBJ1-1, is DTGVSQNPRHKITKRGQNVTFRCDPISEHNRLYWYRQTLGQGPEFLTYFQNEAQLEKSRLLSDRFSAERPKGSFSTLEIQRTEQGDSAMYLCASSRTDNRGEAFFGQGTRLTVV.

The DNA of the CDR3 is TGCGCCAGCAGCCAAGAAGGGTCTAGCGGGAGTCCAGATACGCAGTATTTT. As protein: CASSQEGSSGSPDTQYF. The chain couples TRBV4-3 to TRBJ2-3; 10 bases are a match to TRBD2. The CDR3 is 17 amino acids. V trimming: 0 bases; J trimming: 4 bases; junction bases outside the gene matches: 7. Germline V gene lookup returns CDR1 LGHNA and CDR2 YSLEER.

The chain links TRBV4-2 to TRBJ1-2, with D uncertain. Trimming stripped 3 bases from V and 0 bases from J, with 8 bases between. Germline V gives CDR1 LGHNA, CDR2 YNFKEQ. The CDR3 contains 14 residues. The DNA for the CDR3 is TGTGCCAGCAGCCAGGTTACAGCTAACTATGGCTACACCTTC. Protein product: CASSQVTANYGYTF.

The genes are TRBV28 and TRBJ1-5, with a possible D match to TRBD1 (6 bases). Trimming pared 6 bases from V and 0 bases from J, leaving 15 bases between. The CDR3 length is 16 residues. Germline CDR1 and CDR2: MDHEN and SYDVKM. The CDR3 DNA sequence: TGTGCCAGCAGGTCCAGGGGCGGATATAGCAATCAGCCCCAGCATTTT. Protein product: CASRSRGGYSNQPQHF.

The V and J genes are TRBV7-2 and TRBJ1-3; a possible D gene is TRBD1 (5 bases). V was clipped by 0 bases and J by 4 bases, with 22 bases between them. CDR3 length: 19 residues. Per germline, CDR1 SGHTA and CDR2 FQGNSA. The CDR3 coding sequence is TGTGCCAGCAGCTTAGCGCAATATTTGCCCCCAGGGCCCGGAAACACCATATATTTT. Residues: CASSLAQYLPPGPGNTIYF. Based on the CDR3 plus reference TRBV7-2 and TRBJ1-3, the full variable domain is GAGVSQSPSNKVTEKGKDVELRCDPISGHTALYWYRQSLGQGLEFLIYFQGNSAPDKSGLPSDRFSAERTGGSVSTLTIQRTQQEDSAVYLCASSLAQYLPPGPGNTIYFGEGSWLTVV.

The genes are TRBV9 and TRBJ2-5; D is possibly TRBD1 (8 bases). Germline lookup yields CDR1 SGDLS and CDR2 YYNGEE. Trimming left V 0 bases short and J 2 bases short, with 11 bases between. The CDR3 extends over 15 amino acids. This CDR3 is CASSVVQGGQETQYF. CDR3 in DNA: TGTGCCAGCAGCGTAGTACAGGGGGGGCAAGAGACCCAGTACTTC.